Each of the 14 T cell receptor beta chains below was sequenced from the same sample in a study of OX40 agonist ivuxolimab in advanced cancers. Profiled with immunoSEQ multiplex PCR; TCRdb holds only in-frame clones, not every one. The data hold approximately 89,000 clones, with more than 75% observed a single time. The sequences come from CD4+ or CD8+ T cells sorted from blood, collected in a trial of the OX40 agonist ivuxolimab. The receptors originated from an adult with an advanced solid tumor such as melanoma, head and neck, liver or kidney cancer.

V is TRBV5-1 and J is TRBJ2-1; D may correspond to TRBD1 or TRBD2 (5 bases each). V shed 6 bases and J shed 8 bases, with 15 bases lying between them. The germline gives CDR1 SGHRS, CDR2 YFSETQ. The CDR3 consists of 13 residues. CDR3 sequence (DNA): TGCGCCAGCAAACTAGGGGTCGGGGATGAGCAGTTCTTC. Its protein is CASKLGVGDEQFF.

V is TRBV4-1 and J is TRBJ1-5; TRBD1 matches 7 bases. In germline, CDR1 is MGHRA, CDR2 YSYEKL. The V gene end was trimmed by 0 bases and the J gene end by 3 bases; junction bases not matched to a gene: 8. CDR3 length equals 17 residues. CDR3 loop: CASSQEGRGIANQPQHF. The CDR3 DNA sequence: TGCGCCAGCAGCCAAGAGGGCAGGGGGATTGCCAATCAGCCCCAGCATTTT.

The sample holds a few counts of this clone. The chain uses TRBV7-9 and TRBJ1-1; D is undetermined. Trimming took 7 bases from V and 1 from J, leaving 1 base between them. The CDR3 consists of 10 residues. CDR1 is SEHNR and CDR2 is FQNEAQ in the germline V gene (reference sequence). The CDR3: CASTNTEAFF. In DNA, the CDR3 is TGTGCCAGCACGAACACTGAAGCTTTCTTT.

J is TRBJ1-4 and V is TRBV19; D not certain. The V end was cut by 1 base, the J end by 4 bases, with 7 bases between. Germline V lookup: CDR1 LNHDA, CDR2 SQIVND (reference sequence). The CDR3 totals 14 residues. In DNA, the CDR3 is TGTGCCAGTAGTATAGTCGGCCTTAATGAAAAACTGTTTTTT. Translation gives CASSIVGLNEKLFF.

This chain's CDR3 is CAWSETTGADTQYF. As DNA, the CDR3 is TGTGCCTGGAGCGAAACTACGGGTGCAGATACGCAGTATTTT. This rearrangement joins TRBV30 to TRBJ2-3; D is unresolved. V dropped 3 bases and J dropped 4 bases, with 14 bases sitting between them. Germline V CDR1 and CDR2: GTSNPN, SVGIG (reference sequence). The CDR3 length is 14 residues.

The chain has TRBV5-1 and TRBJ2-5; D gene unclear. The CDR3 sequence is 14 residues long. The V end was cut by 4 bases, the J end by 0 bases, with 10 bases between. Germline loops: CDR1 SGHRS, CDR2 YFSETQ. The CDR3: CASSPVGYQETQYF. The DNA of the CDR3 is TGCGCCAGCAGCCCAGTGGGGTACCAAGAGACCCAGTACTTC. The variable domain in full, with the rest retrieved from reference TRBV5-1 and TRBJ2-5, is KAGVTQTPRYLIKTRGQQVTLSCSPISGHRSVSWYQQTPGQGLQFLFEYFSETQRNKGNFPGRFSGRQFSNSRSEMNVSTLELGDSALYLCASSPVGYQETQYFGPGTRLLVL.

The DNA for the CDR3 is TGTGCCAGCAGTTCCCTAAGAGAAGAGACCCAGTACTTC. This sequence encodes CASSSLREETQYF. This rearrangement joins TRBV2 to TRBJ2-5; D uncertain. There are 13 residues in the CDR3. Per germline, CDR1 SNHLY and CDR2 FYNNEI. V gave up 5 bases and J gave up 3 bases, with 10 bases separating them.

The table lists this clone with a few counts. The chain joins TRBV5-5 to TRBJ1-4, with D possibly TRBD1 on 5 matching bases. Trimming left V 4 bases short and J 7 bases short, with 11 bases between. Per germline, CDR1 SGHKS and CDR2 YYEKEE (reference sequence). The CDR3 sequence is 13 residues long. CDR3 DNA: TGTGCCAGCAGCCCAGGGTCGGGTGAAAAACTGTTTTTT. Its translation is CASSPGSGEKLFF.

The chain joins TRBV25-1 to TRBJ1-3; D unclear. The germline gives CDR1 MGHDK, CDR2 SYGVNS. Trimming left V 5 bases short and J 4 bases short, with 9 bases between. The CDR3 loop spans 13 amino acids. The CDR3: CASSQGGGNTIYF. The CDR3 region has the DNA TGTGCCAGCAGTCAAGGCGGCGGAAACACCATATATTTT.

The rearrangement links TRBV5-4 to TRBJ2-2, with D uncertain. Germline CDR1 is SGHNT and CDR2 is YYREEE (reference sequence). The CDR3 extends over 15 amino acids. Trimming pared 5 bases from V and 1 base from J, leaving 12 bases between. CDR3 sequence: CASRDPEKNTGELFF. In DNA, the CDR3 is TGTGCCAGCAGGGATCCGGAAAAGAACACCGGGGAGCTGTTTTTT.

This clone has just a few counts. V and J are TRBV6-1 and TRBJ1-3; no reliable D call. The CDR3 loop spans 12 amino acids. Trimming stripped 8 bases from V and 2 bases from J, with 7 bases between. Looked up from germline, CDR1 is MNHNS and CDR2 is SASEGT. This CDR3 is CASGFAGNTIYF. The CDR3 DNA is TGTGCCAGCGGTTTTGCTGGAAACACCATATATTTT.

V and J are TRBV4-3 and TRBJ2-7; D might be TRBD1 (5 bases). The CDR3 consists of 14 residues. Germline V gives CDR1 LGHNA, CDR2 YSLEER. The V end was cut by 2 bases, the J end by 0 bases, with 8 bases between. The DNA for the CDR3 is TGCGCCAGCAGCCAATACAGGAGCTCCTACGAGCAGTACTTC. It translates to CASSQYRSSYEQYF.

The chain is built from TRBV4-3 and TRBJ2-5; no clear D. Germline assignment: CDR1 LGHNA and CDR2 YSLEER. The V gene lost 4 bases and the J gene lost 4 bases, with 10 bases spanning the gap. This CDR3 contains 13 residues. CDR3 loop: CASSRHVRETQYF. In nucleotides, the CDR3 is TGCGCCAGCAGCCGACATGTCCGAGAGACCCAGTACTTC.

This chain joins TRBV7-8 and TRBJ2-5, with 8 bases aligning to TRBD2. The CDR3 has 16 amino acids. V lost 4 bases to trimming and J lost 5 bases; unmatched junction nucleotides: 12. From germline, CDR1 is SGHVS and CDR2 FQNEAQ. In DNA form, the CDR3 reads TGTGCCAGCAGCTCCTACGACGCGGGGGGCGCCGAGACCCAGTACTTC. As protein: CASSSYDAGGAETQYF.